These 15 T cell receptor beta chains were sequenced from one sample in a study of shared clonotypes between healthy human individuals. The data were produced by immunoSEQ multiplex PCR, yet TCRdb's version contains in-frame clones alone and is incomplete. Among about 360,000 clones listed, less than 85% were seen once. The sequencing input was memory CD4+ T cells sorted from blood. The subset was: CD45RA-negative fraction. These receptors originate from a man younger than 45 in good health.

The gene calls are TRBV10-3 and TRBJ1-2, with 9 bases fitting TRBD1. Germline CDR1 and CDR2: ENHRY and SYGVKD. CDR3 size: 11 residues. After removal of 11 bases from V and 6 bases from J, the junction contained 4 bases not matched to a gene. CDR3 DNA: TGTGCCGTACAGGGGGCAAATGGCTACACCTTC. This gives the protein CAVQGANGYTF.

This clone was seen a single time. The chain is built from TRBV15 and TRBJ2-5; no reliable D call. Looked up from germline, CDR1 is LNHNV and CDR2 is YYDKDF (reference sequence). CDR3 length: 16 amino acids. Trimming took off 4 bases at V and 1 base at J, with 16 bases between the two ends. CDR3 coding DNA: TGTGCCACCAGCATGTCTATAGGGTTTGGCCAAGAGACCCAGTACTTC. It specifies CATSMSIGFGQETQYF.

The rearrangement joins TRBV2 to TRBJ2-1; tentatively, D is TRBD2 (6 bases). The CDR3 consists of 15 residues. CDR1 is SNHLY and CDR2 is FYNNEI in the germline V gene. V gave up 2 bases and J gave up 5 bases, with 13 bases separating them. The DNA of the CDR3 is TGTGCCAGCAGTGAAATTCGGGGCGGGAACAATGAGCAGTTCTTC. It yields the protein CASSEIRGGNNEQFF.

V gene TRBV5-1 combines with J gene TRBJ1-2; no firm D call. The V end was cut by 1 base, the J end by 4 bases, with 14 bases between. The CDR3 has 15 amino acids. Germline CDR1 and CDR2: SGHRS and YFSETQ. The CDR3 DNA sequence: TGCGCCAGCAGCTTGTATTGGGGTATAAGCTATGGCTACACCTTC. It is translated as CASSLYWGISYGYTF.

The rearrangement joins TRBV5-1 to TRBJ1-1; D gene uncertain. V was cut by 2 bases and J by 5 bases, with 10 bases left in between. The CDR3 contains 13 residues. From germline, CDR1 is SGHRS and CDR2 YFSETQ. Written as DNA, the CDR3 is TGCGCCAGCAGCTTCCTTCAGCAAACTGAAGCTTTCTTT. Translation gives CASSFLQQTEAFF.

The CDR3 coding sequence is TGTGCCAGCAGCTTAGAAACCTACGAGCAGTACTTC. Translation: CASSLETYEQYF. The chain employs TRBV7-2 and TRBJ2-7; D ambiguous. Trimming stripped 1 base from V and 2 bases from J, with 3 bases between. Germline V gene data show CDR1 as SGHTA and CDR2 as FQGNSA. CDR3 length: 12 amino acids.

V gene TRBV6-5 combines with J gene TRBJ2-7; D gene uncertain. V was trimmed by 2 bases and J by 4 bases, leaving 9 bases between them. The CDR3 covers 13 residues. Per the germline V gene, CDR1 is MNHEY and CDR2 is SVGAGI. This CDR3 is CASSYREAYEQYF. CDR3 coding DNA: TGTGCCAGCAGTTACAGGGAAGCGTACGAGCAGTACTTC.

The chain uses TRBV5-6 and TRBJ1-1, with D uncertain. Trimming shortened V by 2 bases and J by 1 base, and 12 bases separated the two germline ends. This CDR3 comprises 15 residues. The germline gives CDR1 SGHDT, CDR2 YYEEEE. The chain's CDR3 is CASSFGTTKNTEAFF. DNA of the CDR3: TGTGCCAGCAGCTTCGGCACAACGAAGAACACTGAAGCTTTCTTT.

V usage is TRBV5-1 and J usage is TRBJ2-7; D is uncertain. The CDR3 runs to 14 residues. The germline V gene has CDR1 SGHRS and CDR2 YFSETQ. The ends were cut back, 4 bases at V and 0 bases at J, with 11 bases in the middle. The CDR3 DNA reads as TGCGCCAGCAGCCCGAGTGGGATCTCCTACGAGCAGTACTTC. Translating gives CASSPSGISYEQYF. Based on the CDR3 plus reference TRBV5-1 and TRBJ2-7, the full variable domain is KAGVTQTPRYLIKTRGQQVTLSCSPISGHRSVSWYQQTPGQGLQFLFEYFSETQRNKGNFPGRFSGRQFSNSRSEMNVSTLELGDSALYLCASSPSGISYEQYFGPGTRLTVT.

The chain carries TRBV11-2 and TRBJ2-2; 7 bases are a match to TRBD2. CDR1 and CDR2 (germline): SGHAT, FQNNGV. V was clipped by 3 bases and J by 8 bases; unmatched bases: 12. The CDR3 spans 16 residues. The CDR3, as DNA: TGTGCCAGCAGCTTCCGGGACTACCTCCTTAGGGGGGAGCTGTTTTTT. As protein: CASSFRDYLLRGELFF.

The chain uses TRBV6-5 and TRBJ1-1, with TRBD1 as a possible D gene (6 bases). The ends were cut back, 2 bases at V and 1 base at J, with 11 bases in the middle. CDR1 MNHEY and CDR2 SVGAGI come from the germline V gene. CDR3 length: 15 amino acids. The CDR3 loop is CASSYTGHANTEAFF. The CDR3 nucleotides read TGTGCCAGCAGTTACACGGGACATGCGAACACTGAAGCTTTCTTT.

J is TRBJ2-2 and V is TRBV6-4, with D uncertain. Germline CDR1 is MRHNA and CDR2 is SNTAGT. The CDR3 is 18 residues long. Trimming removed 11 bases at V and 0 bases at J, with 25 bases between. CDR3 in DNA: TGTGCCCGAAGGTTGGCTCGGCGCAAATGTCCGAACACCGGGGAGCTGTTTTTT. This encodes CARRLARRKCPNTGELFF.

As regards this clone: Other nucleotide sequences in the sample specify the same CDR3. DNA of the CDR3: TGCGCCAGCAAGGGGCAGAACCCCACAGATACGCAGTATTTT. Translation: CASKGQNPTDTQYF. The genes are TRBV10-1 and TRBJ2-3, with TRBD1 as a possible D gene (5 bases). CDR1 is WNHNN and CDR2 is SYGVQD in the germline V gene (reference sequence). The CDR3 extends over 14 amino acids. Trimming removed 7 bases from V and 2 bases from J, with 13 bases in between.

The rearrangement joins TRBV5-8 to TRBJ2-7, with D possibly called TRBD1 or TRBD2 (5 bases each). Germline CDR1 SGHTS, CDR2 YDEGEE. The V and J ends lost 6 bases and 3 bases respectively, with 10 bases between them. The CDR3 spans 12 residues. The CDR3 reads CASTLGGYEQYF. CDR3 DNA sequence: TGTGCCAGCACCCTTGGGGGCTACGAGCAGTACTTC. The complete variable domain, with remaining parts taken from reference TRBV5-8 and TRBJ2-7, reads EAGVTQSPTHLIKTRGQQATLRCSPISGHTSVYWYQQALGLGLQFLLWYDEGEERNRGNFPPRFSGRQFPNYSSELNVNALELEDSALYLCASTLGGYEQYFGPGTRLTVT.

CDR3 nucleotides: TGTGCCAGCAGCCCGGGACTAGCGGGAGCATCAGATACGCAGTATTTT. Its protein is CASSPGLAGASDTQYF. The rearrangement joins TRBV11-3 to TRBJ2-3; 14 positions match TRBD2. Looked up from germline, CDR1 is SGHNT and CDR2 is YENEEA. The V gene end was trimmed by 5 bases and the J gene end by 4 bases; junction bases not matched to a gene: 5. The CDR3 totals 16 residues.